This T cell receptor beta chain emerged from a study of T cell responses to AZD1222 COVID-19 vaccine. The study's findings and limits: Donors were mostly white British, more females; clonal diversity possibly underestimated. Repertoire sampling occurred only after the peak T cell response.

This CDR3 contains 16 residues. A note on this clone: The antigen is not known.

Repertoires were generated with immunoSEQ multiplex PCR, while TCRdb's copy carries only in-frame clones and drops some. The sample contains around 72,000 clones, roughly 84% of which appear only once. The chain has TRBV21-1 and TRBJ2-3; the tabulated D call, TRBD2, remains unverified against the DNA. TRBV21-1 is tagged as a pseudogene. This sequence originates from an adult in good health. The source material was peripheral blood, sampled on day 0 of AZD1222 vaccination. The CDR3 protein is CASSKGPGLITDTQYF. Here the CDR3 DNA reads TGTGCCAGCAGCAAAGGACCGGGTTTAATCACAGATACGCAGTATTTT.